The clone carrying this TCR beta chain was seen a handful of times. Its antigen is unknown. V was clipped by 2 bases and J by 9 bases, with 11 bases between them. The CDR3 is 13 amino acids. The germline gives CDR1 SGHAT, CDR2 FQNNGV. This entry is derived from a study of tumor and adjacent non-tumor tissue in lung cancer. Across the study: Some 4.1 million productive TCRbeta reads were obtained per sample on average.

The template was RNA from unsorted bulk tissue. The normal lung tissue was taken more than 3 cm from the tumor edge. Chemotherapy-naive patients with new lung cancer underwent thoracic surgery in China, August–late 2014. TCRbeta libraries were built with three rounds of nested PCR, modified from ARM-PCR. TCRdb re-called the multiplex PCR reads through MiXCR, storing one row per CDR3 protein. The top ten clones hold around 17% of a sample with 35,000 to 55,000 distinct CDR3 sequences, roughly 60% of them seen once. Study conclusions and caveats: In normal lung, the top 100 clones were significantly more dominant than in tumor.

Material: distant non-tumor lung tissue. The sequence derives from a middle-aged woman with non-small cell lung cancer. This chain connects TRBV11-2 to TRBJ2-1; D is ambiguous. This chain's CDR3 is CASSLYSSGEQFF. Written as DNA, the CDR3 is TGTGCCAGCAGCTTATATAGCTCGGGTGAGCAGTTCTTC.